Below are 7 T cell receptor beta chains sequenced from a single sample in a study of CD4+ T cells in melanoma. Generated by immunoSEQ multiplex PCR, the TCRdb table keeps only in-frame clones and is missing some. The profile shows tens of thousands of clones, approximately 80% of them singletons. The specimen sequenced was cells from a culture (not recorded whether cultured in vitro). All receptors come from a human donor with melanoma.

CDR3 loop: CASSGGSSYNEQFF. In DNA form, the CDR3 reads TGTGCCAGCAGCGGGGGGAGCTCCTACAATGAGCAGTTCTTC. The chain links TRBV9 to TRBJ2-1; D is perhaps TRBD1 or TRBD2 (5 bases each). Germline loops: CDR1 SGDLS, CDR2 YYNGEE. The CDR3 loop spans 14 amino acids. Between the trimmed V and J ends, which lost 3 bases and 0 bases, there was a span of 7 bases.

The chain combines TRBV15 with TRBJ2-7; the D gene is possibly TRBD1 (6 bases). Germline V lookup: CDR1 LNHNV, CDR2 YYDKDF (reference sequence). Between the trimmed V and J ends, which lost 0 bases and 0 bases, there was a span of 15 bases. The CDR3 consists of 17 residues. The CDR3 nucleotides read TGTGCCACCAGCAGAGATCTTGGGGGCAGAGGCTCCTACGAGCAGTACTTC. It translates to CATSRDLGGRGSYEQYF.

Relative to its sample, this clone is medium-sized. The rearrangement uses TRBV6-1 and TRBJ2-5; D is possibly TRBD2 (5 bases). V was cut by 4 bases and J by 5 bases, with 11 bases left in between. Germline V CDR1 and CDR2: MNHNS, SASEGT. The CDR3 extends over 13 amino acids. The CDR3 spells CASSATRTETQYF. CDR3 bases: TGTGCCAGCAGTGCTACTAGAACGGAGACCCAGTACTTC.

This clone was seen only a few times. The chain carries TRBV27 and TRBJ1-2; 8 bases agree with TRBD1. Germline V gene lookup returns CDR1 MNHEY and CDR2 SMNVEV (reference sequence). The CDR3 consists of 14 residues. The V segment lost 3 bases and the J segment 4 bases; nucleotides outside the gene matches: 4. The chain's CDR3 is CASSFSGTGYGYTF. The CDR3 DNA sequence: TGTGCCAGCAGTTTTTCCGGGACAGGCTATGGCTACACCTTC.

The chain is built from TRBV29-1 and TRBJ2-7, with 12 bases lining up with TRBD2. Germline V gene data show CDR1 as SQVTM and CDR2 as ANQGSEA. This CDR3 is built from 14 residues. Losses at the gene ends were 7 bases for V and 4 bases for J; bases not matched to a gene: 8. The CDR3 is CSAGTSGGRYEQYF. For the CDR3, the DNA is TGCAGCGCCGGTACTAGCGGGGGGCGATACGAGCAGTACTTC.

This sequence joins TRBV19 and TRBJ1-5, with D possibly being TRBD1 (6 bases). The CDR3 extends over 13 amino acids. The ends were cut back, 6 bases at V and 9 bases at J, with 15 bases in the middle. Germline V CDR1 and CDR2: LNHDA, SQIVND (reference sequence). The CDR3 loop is CASSSRGEGPQHF. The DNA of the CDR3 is TGTGCCAGTAGCTCCAGGGGAGAGGGGCCCCAGCATTTT.

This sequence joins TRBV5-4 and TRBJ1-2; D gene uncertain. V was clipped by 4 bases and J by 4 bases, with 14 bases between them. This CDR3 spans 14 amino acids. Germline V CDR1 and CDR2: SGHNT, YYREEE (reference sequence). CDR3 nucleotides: TGTGCCAGCAGCCCTGACCTACAAGGCTATGGCTACACCTTC. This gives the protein CASSPDLQGYGYTF.